A single sample gave rise to the 5 T cell receptor beta chains below, sequenced in a study of response to subunit inactivated influenza vaccine. A single record per CDR3 protein comes from TCRdb applying MiXCR to the RT-PCR reads. Here the sample spans about 160,000 distinct CDR3 sequences, over 8.5% being singletons. Sequencing used CD8+ T cells sorted from PBMCs, obtained less than 30 months after vaccination. The receptors were sampled from a man aged 45-69 years who received an inactivated influenza vaccine.

The chain has TRBV27 and TRBJ2-7, with 12 bases lining up with TRBD2. Germline CDR1 and CDR2: MNHEY and SMNVEV (reference sequence). The CDR3 covers 17 residues. The V segment lost 5 bases and the J segment 3 bases; nucleotides outside the gene matches: 11. The CDR3: CASSPNTGTSGFYEQYF. The CDR3 region has the DNA TGTGCCAGCAGTCCAAATACCGGGACTAGCGGGTTCTACGAGCAGTACTTC.

This clonotype turned up a few times. The chain combines TRBV11-2 with TRBJ2-2; D uncertain. The CDR3 contains 14 residues. V lost 5 bases to trimming and J lost 3 bases, with 10 bases between them. The V gene's germline CDR1 is SGHAT and CDR2 FQNNGV. DNA for the CDR3: TGTGCCAGCAGCCCACGACAAGACACCGGGGAGCTGTTTTTT. This gives the protein CASSPRQDTGELFF. Together with reference TRBV11-2 and TRBJ2-2, the CDR3 gives the full variable domain: EAGVAQSPRYKIIEKRQSVAFWCNPISGHATLYWYQQILGQGPKLLIQFQNNGVVDDSQLPKDRFSAERLKGVDSTLKIQPAKLEDSAVYLCASSPRQDTGELFFGEGSRLTVL.

This clonotype was counted only a few times. The J gene is TRBJ1-1, the V gene TRBV25-1; D is possibly TRBD1 (5 bases). The V gene lost 1 base and the J gene lost 2 bases, with 20 bases spanning the gap. The CDR3 has 18 residues. In germline, CDR1 is MGHDK, CDR2 SYGVNS. The CDR3 DNA reads as TGTGCCAGCAGTGAATCCTTCGCTGGGACCCAGGGAAACACTGAAGCTTTCTTT. The encoded protein is CASSESFAGTQGNTEAFF.

This chain links TRBV27 with TRBJ1-2, with a tentative D call TRBD1 (6 bases). Germline V gives CDR1 MNHEY, CDR2 SMNVEV (reference sequence). V lost 0 bases and J 8 bases, leaving 16 bases between the germline ends. The CDR3 contains 15 residues. The CDR3 DNA sequence: TGTGCCAGCAGTTTATCCCCTAACAGGGTCGAAGGCTACACCTTC. Translation: CASSLSPNRVEGYTF.

The rearrangement links TRBV6-1 to TRBJ2-3, with D possibly matching TRBD2 (6 bases). CDR3 length: 16 amino acids. Trimming took 5 bases from V and 5 from J, leaving 20 bases between them. Germline CDR1 and CDR2: MNHNS and SASEGT. The CDR3 DNA reads TGTGCCAGCAGTCCCCAGCGGGTGAAACCGGGAGATACGCAGTATTTT. Translated, it gives CASSPQRVKPGDTQYF.